This TCR beta chain is drawn from a study of blood T cell repertoires in COVID-19. The cohort comprised adults aged 18 to 89 years residing in under 30 US areas. This CDR3 region has 18 residues. Method: immunoSEQ multiplex PCR; TCRdb's copy keeps in-frame clones and lacks some. The sample contains roughly 240,000 clones, about 80% of which appear only once. This sequence originates from a woman aged 40 to 49 who had been exposed to COVID-19. The sequencing sample was made of PBMCs or T cells enriched from blood (not recorded which). The J gene is TRBJ2-6, the V gene TRBV12-2; TRBD1, the table's D call, was not compared with the DNA. TRBV12-2 is assigned pseudogene status. This CDR3 is CASRLVPRGLSGANVLTF. The CDR3 nucleotides are TGTGCAAGTCGCTTAGTCCCCAGGGGGCTCTCTGGGGCCAACGTCCTGACTTTC.